The table lists the clone carrying this TCR beta chain with a few counts. The antigen is undetermined. The record originates from a study of fetal regulatory T cell absence and autoimmunity. The wider study: Without clinical diabetes, IPEX patients showed exocrine pancreas autoimmunity.

Sequencing was at survey level. Profiling relied on immunoSEQ multiplex PCR, and the TCRdb table lists in-frame clones only, not all of them. There are about 46,000 clones in the sample; roughly four fifths occur only once, and approximately 0.45% lies in the top ten. General study points: Pancreas TCRs were oligoclonally enriched versus cord blood, some clones over 80-fold.

Germline V gene sequence: CDR1 ENHRY, CDR2 SYGVKD. Between the trimmed V and J ends, which lost 6 bases and 0 bases, there was a span of 5 bases. The length of the CDR3 is 12 residues. The TCR sequence derives from a newborn boy with IPEX syndrome. Material for sequencing was cord blood. The rearrangement uses TRBV10-3 and TRBJ2-5; TRBD2 might be the D (5 bases). Written as DNA, the CDR3 is TGTGCCATCAGGGACTACCAAGAGACCCAGTACTTC. Its translation: CAIRDYQETQYF.